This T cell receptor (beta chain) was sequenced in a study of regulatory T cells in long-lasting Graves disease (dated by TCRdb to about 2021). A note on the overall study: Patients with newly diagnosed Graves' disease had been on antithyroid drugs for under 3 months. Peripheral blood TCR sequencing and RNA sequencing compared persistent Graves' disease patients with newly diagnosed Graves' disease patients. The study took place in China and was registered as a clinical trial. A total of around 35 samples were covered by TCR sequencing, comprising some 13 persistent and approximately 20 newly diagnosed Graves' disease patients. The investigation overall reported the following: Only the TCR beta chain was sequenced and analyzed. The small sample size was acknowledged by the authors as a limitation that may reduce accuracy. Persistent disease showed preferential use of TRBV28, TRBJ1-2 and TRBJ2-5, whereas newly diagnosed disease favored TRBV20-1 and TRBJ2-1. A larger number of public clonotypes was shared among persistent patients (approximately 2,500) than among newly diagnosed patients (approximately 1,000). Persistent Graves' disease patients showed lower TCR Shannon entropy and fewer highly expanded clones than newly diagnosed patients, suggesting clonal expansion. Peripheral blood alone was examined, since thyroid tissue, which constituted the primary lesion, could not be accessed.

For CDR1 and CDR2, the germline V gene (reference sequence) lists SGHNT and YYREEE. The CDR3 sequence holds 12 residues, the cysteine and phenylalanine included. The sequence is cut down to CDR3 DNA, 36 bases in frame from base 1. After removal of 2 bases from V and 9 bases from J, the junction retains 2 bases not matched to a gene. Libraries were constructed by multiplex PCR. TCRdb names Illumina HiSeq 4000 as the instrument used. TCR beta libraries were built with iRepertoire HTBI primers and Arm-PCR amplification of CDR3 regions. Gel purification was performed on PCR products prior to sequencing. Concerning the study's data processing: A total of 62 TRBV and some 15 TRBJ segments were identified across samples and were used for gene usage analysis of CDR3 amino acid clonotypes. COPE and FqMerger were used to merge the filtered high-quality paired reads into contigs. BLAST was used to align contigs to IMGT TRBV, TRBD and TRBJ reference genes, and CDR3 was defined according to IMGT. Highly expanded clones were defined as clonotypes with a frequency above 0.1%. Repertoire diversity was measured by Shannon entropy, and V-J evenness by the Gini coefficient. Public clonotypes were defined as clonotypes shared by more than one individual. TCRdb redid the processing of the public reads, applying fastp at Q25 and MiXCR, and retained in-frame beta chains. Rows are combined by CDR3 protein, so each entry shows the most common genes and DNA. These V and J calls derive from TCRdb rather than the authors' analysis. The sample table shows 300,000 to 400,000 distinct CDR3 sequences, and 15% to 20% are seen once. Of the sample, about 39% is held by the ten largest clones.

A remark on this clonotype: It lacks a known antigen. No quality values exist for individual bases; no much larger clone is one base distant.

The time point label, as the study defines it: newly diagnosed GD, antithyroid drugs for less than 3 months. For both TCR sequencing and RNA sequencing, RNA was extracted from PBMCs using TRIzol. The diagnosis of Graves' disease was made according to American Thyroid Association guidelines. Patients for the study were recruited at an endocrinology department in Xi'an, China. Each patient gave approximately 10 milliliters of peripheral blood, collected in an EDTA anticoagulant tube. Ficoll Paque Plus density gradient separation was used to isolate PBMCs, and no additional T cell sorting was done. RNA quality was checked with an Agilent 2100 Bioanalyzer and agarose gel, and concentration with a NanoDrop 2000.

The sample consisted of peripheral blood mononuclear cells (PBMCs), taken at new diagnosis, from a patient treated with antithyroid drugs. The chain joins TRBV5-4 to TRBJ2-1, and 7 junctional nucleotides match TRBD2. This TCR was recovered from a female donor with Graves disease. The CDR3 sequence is CASSFTSVEQFF. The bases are TGTGCCAGCAGCTTCACTAGCGTTGAGCAGTTCTTC.